This T cell receptor (beta chain) derives from a study of cytomegalovirus exposure and HLA in healthy donors. Across the study: T cells numbering about 179 million yielded more than 95 million unique TCR beta sequences in an earlier analysis. Study-level findings and limits: The dataset shows that most TCR sequences were rare, while some public TCRs occurred in many donors.

V was clipped by 5 bases and J by 7 bases, with 15 bases between them. CDR1 and CDR2 (germline): SEHNR, FQNEAQ (reference sequence). CDR3 length: 13 residues. PCR employed 60 Vbeta and 13 Jbeta primers. Assay: immunoSEQ multiplex PCR; the TCRdb copy retains only in-frame clones and omits some. The sample lists some 170,000 clones; around 76% were seen once. Points on this clone: Its specificity is unknown.

This TCR was sampled from a middle-aged woman in good health and CMV-seronegative. The sample consisted of PBMCs. The chain joins TRBV7-9 to TRBJ2-7, with D perhaps matching TRBD1 (5 bases). The DNA for the CDR3 is TGTGCCAGCAGCCTCAGGGTTAGGGGAGAGCAGTACTTC. This sequence encodes CASSLRVRGEQYF.